The clone carrying this T cell receptor (beta chain) has more than one count but fewer than ten. The repertoire was sequenced with immunoSEQ multiplex PCR; TCRdb's copy has only in-frame clones and lacks some. Altogether around 25,000 clones are present, roughly 70% being singletons, with the ten largest covering almost 0.65%. The entry originates in a study of STAT5B mutations in CD4+ large granular lymphocyte leukemia. CDR1 and CDR2 from the germline V gene are SGHAT and FQNNGV. V lost 5 bases, J lost 6 bases, and 3 bases stayed unmatched. This CDR3 spans 13 amino acids. The sample was CD4+ T cells from blood buffy coats. This sequence was found in a human donor in good health. The chain has TRBV11-2 and TRBJ1-5, with 8 bases that match TRBD1. This CDR3 reads CASSGQGGQPQHF. CDR3 nucleotides: TGTGCCAGCAGCGGACAGGGCGGTCAGCCCCAGCATTTT.